A selection of T cell receptor beta chains follows, all from one sample in a study of blood T cell repertoires in COVID-19. Clones were sequenced by immunoSEQ multiplex PCR, and TCRdb holds only the in-frame ones, with some missing. This sample has about 200,000 clones; 80% occur once, and the top ten carry about 7.2%. The sequencing sample was made of PBMCs or T cells enriched from blood (not recorded which). Receptor source: a woman aged 35 to 49 with acute COVID-19. Each CDR3 is given with its conserved first and last residue. Each record gives: D gene, J gene, V gene, clone size, CDR3 protein, CDR3 DNA. A D gene is named only where the DNA matches it firmly. Expanded clones are given a class, and other clones once, few, many or no size at all.

TRBD1	TRBJ1-3	TRBV20-1	NA	CSASPGQGAGNTIYF	TGCAGTGCCAGTCCGGGACAGGGGGCCGGAAACACCATATATTTT
TRBD1	TRBJ2-7	TRBV19	NA	CASSSQGAYEQYF	TGTGCCAGTAGTAGTCAGGGGGCCTACGAGCAGTACTTC
NA	TRBJ1-3	TRBV7-6	NA	CASSLAGGPSGNTIYF	TGTGCCAGCAGCTTAGCAGGGGGACCCTCTGGAAACACCATATATTTT
TRBD1	TRBJ1-3	TRBV28	NA	CASSSQTGDGNTIYF	TGTGCCAGCAGTTCCCAGACAGGGGATGGAAACACCATATATTTT
NA	TRBJ1-2	TRBV12-3/TRBV12-4	NA	CASSLEGGYGYTF	TGTGCCAGCAGTTTAGAAGGGGGCTATGGCTACACCTTC
NA	TRBJ1-1	TRBV11-2	NA	CASSLEQNTEAFF	TGTGCCAGCAGCTTAGAACAGAACACTGAAGCTTTCTTT
NA	TRBJ1-1	TRBV5-1	once	CASSLDGKNTEAFF	TGCGCCAGCAGCTTGGACGGGAAGAACACTGAAGCTTTCTTT
NA	TRBJ1-2	TRBV19	NA	CASSTAQGDYGYTF	TGTGCCAGTAGTACCGCACAGGGTGACTATGGCTACACCTTC
TRBD1	TRBJ1-1	TRBV28	NA	CASAGTGAPLNTEAFF	TGTGCCAGCGCCGGGACAGGGGCCCCCCTGAACACTGAAGCTTTCTTT
NA	TRBJ2-2	TRBV19	NA	CASRPPTLATGELFF	TGTGCCAGTAGACCCCCGACACTTGCCACCGGGGAGCTGTTTTTT
TRBD1	TRBJ2-5	TRBV7-9	NA	CASSFGTAYQETQYF	TGTGCCAGCAGCTTCGGGACAGCGTACCAAGAGACCCAGTACTTC